The 27 T cell receptor beta chains in this list originate from one sample, sequenced in a study of T cells in Graves' hyperthyroidism and ophthalmopathy. RNA transcripts yielded amplified TCR beta CDR3 regions. When the TCR CDR3 underwent first-round RT-PCR, the HTBI primer set was used. TCRdb fed the multiplex PCR reads into MiXCR, producing one record per CDR3 protein. Among roughly 530,000 distinct CDR3 sequences listed, approximately 17% were seen once. The sequencing input was blood. The receptors were sampled from a woman aged 18-29 years with Graves' ophthalmopathy.

The chain recombines TRBV5-1 with TRBJ2-1, with 10 bases lining up with TRBD2. Losses at the gene ends were 2 bases for V and 6 bases for J; bases not matched to a gene: 5. The CDR3 spans 15 residues. Germline CDR1 and CDR2: SGHRS and YFSETQ. DNA for the CDR3: TGCGCCAGCAGCTTACTAGCGGGGCCCCTCAATGAGCAGTTCTTC. Amino acids: CASSLLAGPLNEQFF.

This clonotype was detected many times. The rearrangement links TRBV6-1 to TRBJ2-3; 11 bases fit TRBD2. The CDR3 length is 15 residues. Germline-derived CDR1 and CDR2 are MNHNS and SASEGT. The V gene end was trimmed by 7 bases and the J gene end by 4 bases; junction bases not matched to a gene: 7. The CDR3 region has the DNA TGTGCCAGCACCCGCGGGACTAGCGGCTCAGATACGCAGTATTTT. The encoded protein is CASTRGTSGSDTQYF.

The sample holds a few counts of this clonotype. J is TRBJ2-1 and V is TRBV6-1; 11 nucleotides match TRBD2. Per the germline V gene, CDR1 is MNHNS and CDR2 is SASEGT. The CDR3 sequence is 14 residues long. V lost 10 bases to trimming and J lost 8 bases; unmatched junction nucleotides: 10. The CDR3 DNA sequence: TGTGCCATTAGCGGGGGGGCCGTAATCGATGAGCAGTTCTTC. Its protein product is CAISGGAVIDEQFF.

This clonotype appeared many times. V is TRBV12-3 or TRBV12-4 and J is TRBJ1-6; TRBD1 agrees at 9 bases. The V segment lost 5 bases and the J segment 4 bases; nucleotides outside the gene matches: 0. This CDR3 contains 14 residues. As DNA, the CDR3 is TGTGCCAGCAGTGGACAGGGGTATAATTCACCCCTCCACTTT. Its translation: CASSGQGYNSPLHF.

This clonotype has a count of ten or more. Lacking the conserved final phenylalanine or tryptophan, this CDR3 likely reflects a read error. The gene calls are TRBV30 and TRBJ1-1; maybe TRBD1 (5 bases). Germline CDR1 GTSNPN, CDR2 SVGIG (reference sequence). The CDR3 length is 14 residues. V lost 2 bases and J lost 7, with 17 bases in between. CDR3 residues: CAWSPLSTRGEAFL. The CDR3 region has the DNA TGTGCCTGGAGTCCCCTCTCAACTAGGGGTGAAGCTTTCCTT.

The genes are TRBV20-1 and TRBJ2-7; weak D call: TRBD1 (6 bases). The CDR3 loop spans 15 amino acids. Germline V gene sequence: CDR1 DFQATT, CDR2 SNEGSKA (reference sequence). V shed 6 bases and J shed 2 bases, with 20 bases lying between them. In nucleotides, the CDR3 is TGCAGTGCCGCAGTTCCCTCTCAGGGGCCCTACGAGCAGTACTTC. Encoded protein: CSAAVPSQGPYEQYF.

This clonotype was seen repeatedly, ten times or more. At one end, the junction sequence differs from germline, possibly due to a read error. The V and J genes are TRBV13 and TRBJ1-1; D is possibly TRBD1 (6 bases). Germline CDR1 reads PRHDT; CDR2 reads FYEKMQ (reference sequence). This CDR3 region has 15 residues. DNA for the CDR3: TGTGCCAGCAGCGTAGGGGGGATCCAGAACACTGAAGCTTTCTTT. Protein sequence: CASSVGGIQNTEAFF.

This clonotype has at least ten counts. V is TRBV27 and J is TRBJ1-1; maybe TRBD1 (6 bases). This CDR3 contains 14 residues. CDR1 and CDR2 (germline): MNHEY, SMNVEV (reference sequence). V was clipped by 2 bases and J by 0 bases, with 7 bases between them. In DNA form, the CDR3 reads TGTGCCAGCAGTTTAGGGACAATGAACACTGAAGCTTTCTTT. Protein: CASSLGTMNTEAFF.

The chain couples TRBV28 to TRBJ1-2, with TRBD1 as a possible D gene (5 bases). This CDR3 is 12 amino acids long. V shed 7 bases and J shed 8 bases, with 14 bases lying between them. Germline CDR1 reads MDHEN; CDR2 reads SYDVKM. The CDR3 loop reads CASIQGWGGYTF. The CDR3 nucleotides read TGTGCCAGCATCCAAGGTTGGGGCGGCTACACCTTC.

This clonotype occurred many times. The chain employs TRBV28 and TRBJ1-4, with a weak D call TRBD1 (6 bases). The CDR3 consists of 14 residues. Germline values: CDR1 MDHEN, CDR2 SYDVKM. V was cut by 7 bases and J by 5 bases, with 14 bases left in between. CDR3 DNA: TGTGCCAGCAACCCGACAGGAGTCAATGAAAAACTGTTTTTT. Its protein product is CASNPTGVNEKLFF.

This rearrangement joins TRBV7-2 to TRBJ2-1; 10 nucleotides agree with TRBD2. Germline V gene lookup returns CDR1 SGHTA and CDR2 FQGNSA. The CDR3 has 12 amino acids. V dropped 5 bases and J dropped 16; count of bases not matched to a gene: 8. The CDR3 protein is CASSRGTSESFF. The CDR3 coding sequence is TGTGCCAGCAGCCGCGGGACTAGCGAATCTTTCTTC.

This clonotype was counted many times. This chain uses TRBV6-1 with TRBJ1-5, with TRBD1 identical over 7 bases. J was trimmed by 6 bases and V by 3 bases; bases with no gene match: 8. Germline CDR1 MNHNS, CDR2 SASEGT. The CDR3 length is 15 residues. The CDR3 loop is CASSETGWGIQPQHF. Written as DNA, the CDR3 is TGTGCCAGCAGTGAGACAGGGTGGGGTATTCAGCCCCAGCATTTT.

The J gene is TRBJ1-1, the V gene TRBV27; 11 bases are a match to TRBD1. The ends lost 5 bases at V and 1 base at J; junction bases unmatched: 9. CDR3 length: 17 residues. From germline, CDR1 is MNHEY and CDR2 SMNVEV (reference sequence). The CDR3: CASSLNQGTGGNTEAFF. The CDR3 DNA reads TGTGCCAGCAGTCTCAACCAGGGGACAGGGGGGAACACTGAAGCTTTCTTT.

This clonotype appeared many times. The chain joins TRBV2 to TRBJ2-1, with 9 bases identical to TRBD2. Trimming removed 9 bases from V and 4 bases from J; junction bases left unmatched: 7. The CDR3 covers 14 residues. CDR1 and CDR2 (germline): SNHLY, FYNNEI. Here the CDR3 reads CARETSGDYNEQFF. The CDR3 nucleotides are TGTGCCAGAGAGACTAGCGGAGATTACAATGAGCAGTTCTTC.

This clonotype showed up many times. This chain joins TRBV6-1 and TRBJ1-5; possibly TRBD1 for D (6 bases). There are 15 residues in the CDR3. Between the trimmed V and J ends, which lost 5 bases and 0 bases, there was a span of 11 bases. Germline CDR1 MNHNS, CDR2 SASEGT. CDR3: CASSPGQFSNQPQHF. CDR3 coding DNA: TGTGCCAGCAGTCCAGGACAGTTTAGCAATCAGCCCCAGCATTTT.

The chain carries TRBV3-1 and TRBJ2-3, with 9 bases aligning to TRBD1. Trimming removed 1 base from V and 1 base from J; junction bases left unmatched: 3. The CDR3 sequence is 16 residues long. Germline V gives CDR1 LGHDT, CDR2 YNNKEL (reference sequence). The CDR3 coding sequence is TGTGCCAGCAGCCAAGGAAACAGGGGGCGCACAGATACGCAGTATTTT. Translation gives CASSQGNRGRTDTQYF.

Ten or more counts support this clonotype. The rearrangement links TRBV5-1 to TRBJ2-4; no reliable D call. The CDR3 is 14 residues long. The V end was cut by 4 bases, the J end by 9 bases, with 17 bases between. Germline assignment: CDR1 SGHRS and CDR2 YFSETQ. The CDR3 loop reads CASSDSTAFGIQYF. The CDR3, as DNA: TGCGCCAGCAGCGACTCCACCGCTTTCGGCATTCAGTACTTC.

This clonotype was observed at least ten times. This sequence joins TRBV28 and TRBJ2-7; D might be TRBD2 (7 bases). CDR1 is MDHEN, CDR2 SYDVKM, per germline. The CDR3 runs to 15 residues. V shed 7 bases and J shed 3 bases, with 19 bases lying between them. CDR3 nucleotide sequence: TGTGCCAGCACCAACCAGGGGAGGGGAAACTACGAGCAGTACTTC. Protein sequence: CASTNQGRGNYEQYF. Drawing the rest from reference TRBV28 and TRBJ2-7, the complete variable domain is DVKVTQSSRYLVKRTGEKVFLECVQDMDHENMFWYRQDPGLGLRLIYFSYDVKMKEKGDIPEGYSVSREKKERFSLILESASTNQTSMYLCASTNQGRGNYEQYFGPGTRLTVT.

The chain uses TRBV5-4 and TRBJ2-5; 9 bases agree with TRBD2. V lost 0 bases to trimming and J lost 1 base; unmatched junction nucleotides: 4. Germline CDR1 reads SGHNT; CDR2 reads YYREEE (reference sequence). The CDR3 spans 16 residues. CDR3 loop: CASSLGTAGGQETQYF. The CDR3 DNA follows: TGTGCCAGCAGCTTGGGGACAGCGGGGGGCCAAGAGACCCAGTACTTC.

This clonotype was recorded many times. The rearrangement links TRBV18 to TRBJ1-4; D uncertain. Trimming stripped 5 bases from V and 5 bases from J, with 15 bases between. The CDR3 length is 15 residues. CDR1 and CDR2 from the germline V gene are KGHSH and LQKENI. CDR3 bases: TGTGCCAGCTCATCGGACGAACAAGCGAATGAAAAACTGTTTTTT. Its protein product is CASSSDEQANEKLFF.

Notes on this clonotype: A much larger clone lies a single base off, so this may be a read error. The V gene is TRBV5-8, the J gene TRBJ2-7; D is perhaps TRBD1 (6 bases). The length of the CDR3 is 14 residues. Trimming shortened V by 0 bases and J by 3 bases, and 10 bases separated the two germline ends. The germline gives CDR1 SGHTS, CDR2 YDEGEE. The CDR3 is CASSLDREGYEQYF. DNA of the CDR3: TGTGCCAGCAGCTTGGACAGGGAAGGCTACGAGCAGTACTTC.

This clonotype was observed many times. The chain has TRBV28 and TRBJ1-2; TRBD1 aligns across 7 bases. CDR3 length: 14 amino acids. The ends lost 6 bases at V and 4 bases at J; junction bases unmatched: 8. Germline V gene lookup returns CDR1 MDHEN and CDR2 SYDVKM. CDR3 DNA: TGTGCCAGCAGAGCGGCACAGGGGTCCTATGGCTACACCTTC. It encodes CASRAAQGSYGYTF.

This clonotype was counted ten times or more. The chain has TRBV27 and TRBJ2-1, with D perhaps matching TRBD2 (5 bases). Germline V gene lookup returns CDR1 MNHEY and CDR2 SMNVEV (reference sequence). The V end was cut by 3 bases, the J end by 0 bases, with 12 bases between. This CDR3 is built from 16 residues. CDR3 DNA: TGTGCCAGCAGTTTTTGGGGAGAGGGCTCCTACAATGAGCAGTTCTTC. The encoded protein is CASSFWGEGSYNEQFF.

This clonotype was recorded a few times. The rearrangement joins TRBV10-3 to TRBJ2-5; 8 positions agree with TRBD1. Germline CDR1 reads ENHRY; CDR2 reads SYGVKD. V was pared by 7 bases and J by 5 bases, with 9 bases of the junction left unmatched. CDR3 length equals 14 residues. In DNA, the CDR3 is TGTGCCATCAAGACGACAGGGGCGGATGAGACCCAGTACTTC. Its translation: CAIKTTGADETQYF.

The V and J genes are TRBV15 and TRBJ1-4; no reliable D call. Looked up from germline, CDR1 is LNHNV and CDR2 is YYDKDF (reference sequence). The germline V and J ends were trimmed by 0 bases and 6 bases, with 11 bases remaining between them. The length of the CDR3 is 15 residues. CDR3 amino acids: CATSREYGKDEKLFF. In DNA, the CDR3 is TGTGCCACCAGCAGAGAATATGGTAAAGATGAAAAACTGTTTTTT.

This clonotype was recorded at least ten times. The chain carries TRBV7-9 and TRBJ2-7; 7 nucleotides match TRBD2. The ends lost 5 bases at V and 3 bases at J; junction bases unmatched: 16. Germline V CDR1 and CDR2: SEHNR, FQNEAQ (reference sequence). This CDR3 spans 17 amino acids. The CDR3 DNA sequence: TGTGCCAGCAGCGGTCCGCAGTGGGGGGGTCCTGTCTACGAGCAGTACTTC. Translation: CASSGPQWGGPVYEQYF.

The chain employs TRBV6-1 and TRBJ1-2, with D unresolved. The germline gives CDR1 MNHNS, CDR2 SASEGT. Trimming shortened V by 7 bases and J by 4 bases, and 10 bases separated the two germline ends. This CDR3 has 12 amino acids. Here the CDR3 DNA reads TGTGCCAGCACCTCTTCAGGCTATGGCTACACCTTC. This encodes CASTSSGYGYTF.